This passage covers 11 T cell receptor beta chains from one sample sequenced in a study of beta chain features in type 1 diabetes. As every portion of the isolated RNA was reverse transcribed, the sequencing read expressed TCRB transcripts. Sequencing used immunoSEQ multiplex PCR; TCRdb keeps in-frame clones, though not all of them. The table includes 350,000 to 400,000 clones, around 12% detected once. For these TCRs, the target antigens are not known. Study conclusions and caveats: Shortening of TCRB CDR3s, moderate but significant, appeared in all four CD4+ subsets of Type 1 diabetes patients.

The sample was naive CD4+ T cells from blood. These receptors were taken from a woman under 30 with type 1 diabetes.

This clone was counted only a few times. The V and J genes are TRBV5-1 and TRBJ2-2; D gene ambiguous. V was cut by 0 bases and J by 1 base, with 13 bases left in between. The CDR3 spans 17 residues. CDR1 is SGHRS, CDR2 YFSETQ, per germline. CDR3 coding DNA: TGCGCCAGCAGCTTGGGCCGCGCCGGCGGGAACACCGGGGAGCTGTTTTTT. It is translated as CASSLGRAGGNTGELFF.

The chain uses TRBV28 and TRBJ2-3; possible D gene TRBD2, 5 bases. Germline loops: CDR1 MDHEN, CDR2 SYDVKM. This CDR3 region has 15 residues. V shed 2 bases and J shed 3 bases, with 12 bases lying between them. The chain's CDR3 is CASSLASRKTDTQYF. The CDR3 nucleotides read TGTGCCAGCAGTTTAGCTAGCAGGAAAACAGATACGCAGTATTTT.

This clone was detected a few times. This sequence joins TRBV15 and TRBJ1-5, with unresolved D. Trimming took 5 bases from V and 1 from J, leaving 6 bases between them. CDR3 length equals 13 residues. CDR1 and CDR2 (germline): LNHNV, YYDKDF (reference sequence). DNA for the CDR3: TGTGCCACCAGCTTACAAAGCAATCAGCCCCAGCATTTT. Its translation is CATSLQSNQPQHF.

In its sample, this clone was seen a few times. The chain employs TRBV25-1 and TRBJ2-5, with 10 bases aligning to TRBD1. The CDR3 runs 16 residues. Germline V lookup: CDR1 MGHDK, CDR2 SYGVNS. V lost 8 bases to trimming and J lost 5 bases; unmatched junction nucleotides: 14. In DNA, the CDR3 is TGTGCCAGCGGAGGGTTGGGACAGGGGTTAGGGGAGACCCAGTACTTC. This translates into CASGGLGQGLGETQYF.

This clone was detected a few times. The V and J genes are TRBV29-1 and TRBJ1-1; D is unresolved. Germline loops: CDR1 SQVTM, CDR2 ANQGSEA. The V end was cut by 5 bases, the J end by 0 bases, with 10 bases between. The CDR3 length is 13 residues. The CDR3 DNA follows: TGCAGCGTTCGGGGTCTCATGAACACTGAAGCTTTCTTT. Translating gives CSVRGLMNTEAFF.

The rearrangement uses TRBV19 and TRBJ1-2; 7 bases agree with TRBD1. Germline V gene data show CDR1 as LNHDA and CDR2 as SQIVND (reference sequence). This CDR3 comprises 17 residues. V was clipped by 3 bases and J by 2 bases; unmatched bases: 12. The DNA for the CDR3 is TGTGCCAGTAGTATGTACAGGGGAACACAAGCCAACTATGGCTACACCTTC. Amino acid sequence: CASSMYRGTQANYGYTF.

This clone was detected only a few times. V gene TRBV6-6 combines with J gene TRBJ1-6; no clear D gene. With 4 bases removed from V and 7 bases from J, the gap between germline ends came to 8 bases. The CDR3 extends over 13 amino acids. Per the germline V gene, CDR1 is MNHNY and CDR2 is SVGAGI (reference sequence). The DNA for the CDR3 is TGTGCCAGCAGTTGGGCCACCAATTCACCCCTCCACTTT. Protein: CASSWATNSPLHF.

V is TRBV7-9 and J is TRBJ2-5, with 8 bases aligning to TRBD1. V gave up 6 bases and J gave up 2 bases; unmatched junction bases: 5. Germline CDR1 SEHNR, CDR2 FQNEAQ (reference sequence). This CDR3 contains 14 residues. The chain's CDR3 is CASSQGTGQETQYF. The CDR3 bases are TGTGCCAGCAGTCAAGGGACAGGACAAGAGACCCAGTACTTC.

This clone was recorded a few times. CDR3: CSVENRHRWTEAFF. DNA for the CDR3: TGCAGCGTTGAAAACCGACACCGATGGACTGAAGCTTTCTTT. The gene calls are TRBV29-1 and TRBJ1-1; D is ambiguous. Trimming removed 2 bases at V and 5 bases at J, with 15 bases between. This CDR3 has 14 residues. Germline CDR1 reads SQVTM; CDR2 reads ANQGSEA.

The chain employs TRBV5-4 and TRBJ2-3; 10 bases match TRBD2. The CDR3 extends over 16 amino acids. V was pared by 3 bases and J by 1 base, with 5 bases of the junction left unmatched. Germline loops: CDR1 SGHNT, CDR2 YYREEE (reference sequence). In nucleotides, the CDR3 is TGTGCCAGCAGCTCGGGTGGACTAGCGGGCACAGATACGCAGTATTTT. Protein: CASSSGGLAGTDTQYF. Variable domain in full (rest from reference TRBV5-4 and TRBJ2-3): ETGVTQSPTHLIKTRGQQVTLRCSSQSGHNTVSWYQQALGQGPQFIFQYYREEENGRGNFPPRFSGLQFPNYSSELNVNALELDDSALYLCASSSGGLAGTDTQYFGPGTRLTVL.

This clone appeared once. The CDR3 sequence: CASSFAGGGTEAFF. The CDR3 nucleotides are TGTGCCAGCAGCTTCGCAGGGGGCGGGACTGAAGCTTTCTTT. The chain couples TRBV7-9 to TRBJ1-1; TRBD1 agrees at 8 bases. V was pared by 3 bases and J by 5 bases, with 5 bases of the junction left unmatched. The CDR3 has 14 amino acids. CDR1 SEHNR and CDR2 FQNEAQ come from the germline V gene (reference sequence).